A selection of T cell receptor beta chains follows, all from one sample in a study of monozygotic twins with inflammatory bowel disease. With the 5' RACE reads reprocessed, TCRdb shows one record per CDR3 protein and no DNA. Its clone listing holds 400,000 to 500,000 distinct CDR3 sequences. Sequencing was carried out using blood. These receptors were collected from a human donor with ulcerative colitis or Crohn's disease, or a healthy co-twin of an affected twin (not recorded which). Both conserved end residues are part of each CDR3. The order of the fields is J gene, V gene, CDR3 protein.

TRBJ2-2 | TRBV27 | CASRRTGLTGELFF
TRBJ1-5 | TRBV7-3 | CASSLTVDQPQHF
TRBJ1-4 | TRBV5-6 | CASSRGATNEKLFF
TRBJ1-6 | TRBV15 | CATSLGQGDSPLHF
TRBJ1-3 | TRBV25-1 | CASSDPHGQGGNTIYF
TRBJ2-3 | TRBV5-1 | CASSSGTSTDTQYF
TRBJ2-7 | TRBV20-1 | CSADRGGTGGDEQYF
TRBJ1-6 | TRBV7-9 | CASSLGQDYSPLHF
TRBJ2-1 | TRBV28 | CASSLPLDEQFF
TRBJ2-3 | TRBV7-2 | CASSLGQRPTDTQYF
TRBJ1-5 | TRBV12-3/TRBV12-4 | CASILVRTWGQPQHF
TRBJ1-2 | TRBV30 | CAWSPGQGGYTF
TRBJ1-5 | TRBV25-1 | CASSRGEGDQPQHF
TRBJ2-5 | TRBV27 | CASKSLAGEPYYRETQYF
TRBJ1-4 | TRBV6-1 | CASRDSATNEKLFF
TRBJ2-3 | TRBV3-1 | CASSQSGSGTDTQYF
TRBJ1-1 | TRBV4-1 | CASSPMGGGARTEAFF
TRBJ2-7 | TRBV7-2 | CASSHDLSGGPYEQYF
TRBJ2-5 | TRBV2 | CASSGSETQYF
TRBJ1-2 | TRBV20-1 | CSARGVIASSYTF
TRBJ2-3 | TRBV6-5 | CASSNQGGSSTDTQYF
TRBJ1-4 | TRBV6-7 | CASDALGEKLFF
TRBJ1-1 | TRBV7-9 | CASSLAGGQVGYTEAFF
TRBJ1-1 | TRBV19 | CASSIPRDRENTEAFF
TRBJ1-6 | TRBV20-1 | CSALTGDWGSPLHF
TRBJ2-7 | TRBV11-2 | CASTSKLTGSEQYF
TRBJ2-5 | TRBV20-1 | CSARVGVGTQYF
TRBJ1-1 | TRBV6-1 | CASTPQGSNTEAFF
TRBJ2-4 | TRBV2 | CASRPRPGLNIQYF
TRBJ2-7 | TRBV6-1 | CASSQLAGVGEQYF
TRBJ2-3 | TRBV21-1 | CAYYRDKGTQDTQYF
TRBJ2-7 | TRBV3-1 | CASSPMKARELEQYF
TRBJ2-1 | TRBV20-1 | CSASAGIERYNEQFF
TRBJ2-7 | TRBV20-1 | CSAKPGLAYEQYF
TRBJ1-1 | TRBV3-1 | CASSHVSSNTEAFF
TRBJ1-3 | TRBV6-2/TRBV6-3 | CASRSMRTPISGNTIYF
TRBJ2-2 | TRBV20-1 | CSARDGGYTGELFF
TRBJ2-7 | TRBV3-1 | CASSQVHGGGDEQYF